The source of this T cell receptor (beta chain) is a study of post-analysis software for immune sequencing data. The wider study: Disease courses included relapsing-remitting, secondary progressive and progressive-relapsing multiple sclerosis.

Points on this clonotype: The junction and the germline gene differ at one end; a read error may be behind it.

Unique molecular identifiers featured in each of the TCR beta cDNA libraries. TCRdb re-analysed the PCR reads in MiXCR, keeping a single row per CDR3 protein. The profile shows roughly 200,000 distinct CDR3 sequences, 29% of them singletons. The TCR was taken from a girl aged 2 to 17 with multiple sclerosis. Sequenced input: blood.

The CDR3 DNA is TGTGGCAGCAGCCCTGCTTTCGGGGGGGCCTACAATGAGCAGTTCTTC. Residues: CGSSPAFGGAYNEQFF. The chain employs TRBV14 and TRBJ2-1; 8 nucleotides match TRBD2. Germline V lookup: CDR1 SGHDN, CDR2 FVKESK. This CDR3 has 16 amino acids.